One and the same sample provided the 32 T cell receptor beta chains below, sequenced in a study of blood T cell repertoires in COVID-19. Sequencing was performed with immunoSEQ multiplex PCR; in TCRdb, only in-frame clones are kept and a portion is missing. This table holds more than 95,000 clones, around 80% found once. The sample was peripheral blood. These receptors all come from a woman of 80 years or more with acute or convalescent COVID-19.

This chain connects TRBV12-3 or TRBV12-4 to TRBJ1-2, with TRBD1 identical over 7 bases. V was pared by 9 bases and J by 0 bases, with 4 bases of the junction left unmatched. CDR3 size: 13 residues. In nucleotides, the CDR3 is TGTGCCAGTGGGGACAGCTCTAACTATGGCTACACCTTC. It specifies CASGDSSNYGYTF.

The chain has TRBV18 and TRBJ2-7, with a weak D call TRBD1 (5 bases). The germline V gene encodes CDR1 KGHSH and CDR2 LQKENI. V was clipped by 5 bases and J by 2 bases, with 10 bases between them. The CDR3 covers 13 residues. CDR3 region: CASSKARAYEQYV. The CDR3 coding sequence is TGTGCCAGCTCAAAGGCCAGGGCCTACGAGCAGTACGTC.

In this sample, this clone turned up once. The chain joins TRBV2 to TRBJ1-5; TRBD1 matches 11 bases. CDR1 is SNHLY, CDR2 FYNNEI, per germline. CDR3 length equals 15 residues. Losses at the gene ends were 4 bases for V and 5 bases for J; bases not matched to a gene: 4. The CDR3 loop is CASSVVGQGDQPQHF. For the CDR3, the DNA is TGTGCCAGCAGTGTCGTGGGACAGGGGGATCAGCCCCAGCATTTT.

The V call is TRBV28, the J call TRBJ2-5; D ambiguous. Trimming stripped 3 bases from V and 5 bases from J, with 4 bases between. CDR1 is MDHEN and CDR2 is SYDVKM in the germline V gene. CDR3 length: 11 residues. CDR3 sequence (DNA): TGTGCCAGCAGTTTGACTGAGACCCAGTACTTC. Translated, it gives CASSLTETQYF.

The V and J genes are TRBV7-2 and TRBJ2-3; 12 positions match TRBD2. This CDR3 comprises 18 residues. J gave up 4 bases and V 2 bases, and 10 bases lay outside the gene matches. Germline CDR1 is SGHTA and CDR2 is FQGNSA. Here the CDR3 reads CASSLSPGTSGYADTQYF. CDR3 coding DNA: TGTGCCAGCAGCTTATCACCCGGGACTAGCGGGTATGCAGATACGCAGTATTTT. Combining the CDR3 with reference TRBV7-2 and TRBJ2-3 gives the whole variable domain GAGVSQSPSNKVTEKGKDVELRCDPISGHTALYWYRQSLGQGLEFLIYFQGNSAPDKSGLPSDRFSAERTGGSVSTLTIQRTQQEDSAVYLCASSLSPGTSGYADTQYFGPGTRLTVL.

CDR3: CASSLANLAGGEAGELFF. DNA of the CDR3: TGTGCCAGCAGCTTAGCGAATCTAGCGGGAGGGGAGGCCGGGGAGCTGTTTTTT. V and J are TRBV7-2 and TRBJ2-2; 12 positions match TRBD2. V gave up 0 bases and J gave up 6 bases; unmatched junction bases: 8. CDR3 size: 18 residues. Germline CDR1 reads SGHTA; CDR2 reads FQGNSA.

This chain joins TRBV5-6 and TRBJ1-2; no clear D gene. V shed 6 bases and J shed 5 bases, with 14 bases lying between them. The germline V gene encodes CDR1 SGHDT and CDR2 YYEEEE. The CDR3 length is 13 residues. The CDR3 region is CASTLPRAYGYTF. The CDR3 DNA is TGTGCCAGCACCCTCCCGAGGGCGTATGGCTACACCTTC.

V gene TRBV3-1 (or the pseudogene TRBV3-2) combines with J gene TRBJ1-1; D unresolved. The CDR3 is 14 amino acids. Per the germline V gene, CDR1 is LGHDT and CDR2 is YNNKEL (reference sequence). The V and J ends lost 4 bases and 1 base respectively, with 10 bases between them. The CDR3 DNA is TGTGCCAGCAGCCCCTTGACAAGGAACACTGAAGCTTTCTTT. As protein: CASSPLTRNTEAFF.

The CDR3 spells CASSYSGAATTVAFF. CDR3 nucleotide sequence: TGTGCCAGCAGTTACTCAGGGGCGGCGACCACGGTAGCTTTCTTT. The chain carries TRBV6-5 and TRBJ1-1; tentatively, D is TRBD1 (5 bases). The CDR3 spans 15 residues. The V end was cut by 0 bases, the J end by 10 bases, with 18 bases between. From germline, CDR1 is MNHEY and CDR2 SVGAGI.

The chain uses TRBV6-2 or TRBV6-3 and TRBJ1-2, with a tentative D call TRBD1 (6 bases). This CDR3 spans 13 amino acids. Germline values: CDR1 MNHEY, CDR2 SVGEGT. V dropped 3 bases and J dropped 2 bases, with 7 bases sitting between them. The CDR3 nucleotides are TGTGCCAGCAGTTATGGACAGAACTATGGCTACACCTTC. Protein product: CASSYGQNYGYTF.

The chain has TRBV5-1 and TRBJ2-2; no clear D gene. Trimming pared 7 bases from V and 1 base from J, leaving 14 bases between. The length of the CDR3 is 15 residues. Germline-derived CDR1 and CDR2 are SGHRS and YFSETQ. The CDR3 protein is CASREAPQNTGELFF. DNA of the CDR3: TGCGCCAGCCGAGAGGCCCCGCAGAACACCGGGGAGCTGTTTTTT.

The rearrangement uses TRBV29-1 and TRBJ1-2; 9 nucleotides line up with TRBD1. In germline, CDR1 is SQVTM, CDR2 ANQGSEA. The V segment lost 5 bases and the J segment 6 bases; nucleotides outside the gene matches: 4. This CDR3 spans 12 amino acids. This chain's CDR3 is CSVQRDRDGYTF. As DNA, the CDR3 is TGCAGCGTTCAGAGGGACAGGGATGGCTACACCTTC.

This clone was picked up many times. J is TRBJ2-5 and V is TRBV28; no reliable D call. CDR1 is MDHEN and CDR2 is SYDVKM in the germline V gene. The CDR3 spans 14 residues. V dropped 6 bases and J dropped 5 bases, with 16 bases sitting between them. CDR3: CASSVKSGQETQYF. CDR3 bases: TGTGCCAGCAGCGTCAAATCAGGCCAGGAGACCCAGTACTTC.

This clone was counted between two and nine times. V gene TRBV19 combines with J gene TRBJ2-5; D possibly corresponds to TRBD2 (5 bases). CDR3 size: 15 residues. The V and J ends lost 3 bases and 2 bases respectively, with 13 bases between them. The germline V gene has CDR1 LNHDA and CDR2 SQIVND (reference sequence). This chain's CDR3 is CASSISGSDQETQYF. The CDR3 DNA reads TGTGCCAGTAGTATCTCGGGATCGGATCAAGAGACCCAGTACTTC.

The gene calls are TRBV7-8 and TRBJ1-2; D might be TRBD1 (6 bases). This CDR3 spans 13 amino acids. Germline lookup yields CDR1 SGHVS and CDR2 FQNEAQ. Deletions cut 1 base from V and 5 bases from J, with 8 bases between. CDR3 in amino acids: CASSLGTEYGYTF. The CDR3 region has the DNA TGTGCCAGCAGCTTAGGGACAGAATATGGCTACACCTTC. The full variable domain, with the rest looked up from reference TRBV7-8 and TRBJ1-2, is GAGVSQSPRYKVAKRGQDVALRCDPISGHVSLFWYQQALGQGPEFLTYFQNEAQLDKSGLPSDRFFAERPEGSVSTLKIQRTQQEDSAVYLCASSLGTEYGYTFGSGTRLTVV.

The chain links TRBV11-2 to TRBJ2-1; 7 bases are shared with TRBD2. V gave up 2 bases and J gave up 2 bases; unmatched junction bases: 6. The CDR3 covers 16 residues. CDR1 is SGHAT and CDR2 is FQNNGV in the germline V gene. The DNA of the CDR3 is TGTGCCAGCAGCTTACGGTCTAGCGGAGCCTACAATGAGCAGTTCTTC. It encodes CASSLRSSGAYNEQFF. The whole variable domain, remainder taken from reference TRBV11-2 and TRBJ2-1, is EAGVAQSPRYKIIEKRQSVAFWCNPISGHATLYWYQQILGQGPKLLIQFQNNGVVDDSQLPKDRFSAERLKGVDSTLKIQPAKLEDSAVYLCASSLRSSGAYNEQFFGPGTRLTVL.

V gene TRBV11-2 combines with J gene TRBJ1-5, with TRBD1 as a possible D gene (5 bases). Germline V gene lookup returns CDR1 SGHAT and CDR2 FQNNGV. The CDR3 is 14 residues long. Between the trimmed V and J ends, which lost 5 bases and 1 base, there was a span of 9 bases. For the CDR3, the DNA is TGTGCCAGCAGCCGAGACAGCAGCAATCAGCCCCAGCATTTT. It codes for CASSRDSSNQPQHF. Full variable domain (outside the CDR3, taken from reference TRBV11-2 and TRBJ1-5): EAGVAQSPRYKIIEKRQSVAFWCNPISGHATLYWYQQILGQGPKLLIQFQNNGVVDDSQLPKDRFSAERLKGVDSTLKIQPAKLEDSAVYLCASSRDSSNQPQHFGDGTRLSIL.

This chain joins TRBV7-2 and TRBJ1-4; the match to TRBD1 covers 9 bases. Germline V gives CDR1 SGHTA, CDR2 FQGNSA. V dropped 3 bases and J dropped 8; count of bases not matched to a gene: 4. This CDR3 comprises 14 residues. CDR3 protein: CASSLGQGGEKLFF. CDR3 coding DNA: TGTGCCAGCAGCTTGGGACAGGGTGGGGAAAAACTGTTTTTT.

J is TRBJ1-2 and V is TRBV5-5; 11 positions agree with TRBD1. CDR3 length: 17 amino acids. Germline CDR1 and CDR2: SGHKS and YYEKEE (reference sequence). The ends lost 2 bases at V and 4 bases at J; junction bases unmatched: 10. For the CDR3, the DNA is TGTGCCAGCAGCTTTACCTCACGGACAGGGGGCGTCTATGGCTACACCTTC. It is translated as CASSFTSRTGGVYGYTF.

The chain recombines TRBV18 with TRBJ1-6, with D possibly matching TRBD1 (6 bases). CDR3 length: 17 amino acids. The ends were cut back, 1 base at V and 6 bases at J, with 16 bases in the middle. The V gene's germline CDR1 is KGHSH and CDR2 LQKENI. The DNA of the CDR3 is TGTGCCAGCTCACCACGGGCTAAGGACAGCGCTAATTCACCCCTCCACTTT. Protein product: CASSPRAKDSANSPLHF.

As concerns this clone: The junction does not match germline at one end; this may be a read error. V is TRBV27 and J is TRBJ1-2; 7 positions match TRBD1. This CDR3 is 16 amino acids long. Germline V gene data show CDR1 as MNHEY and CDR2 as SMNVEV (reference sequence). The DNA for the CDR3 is TGTGCCAGTAGTTTCCGGACAGGCGGTGGTAACTATGGCTACACCTTC. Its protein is CASSFRTGGGNYGYTF.

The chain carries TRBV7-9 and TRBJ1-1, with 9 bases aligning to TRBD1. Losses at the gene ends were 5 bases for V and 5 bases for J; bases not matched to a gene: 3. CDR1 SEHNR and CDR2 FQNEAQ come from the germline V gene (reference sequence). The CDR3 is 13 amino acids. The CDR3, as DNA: TGTGCCAGCAGCCTCGGACAGGGGACTGAAGCTTTCTTT. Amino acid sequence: CASSLGQGTEAFF.

CDR3 nucleotide sequence: TGTGCCAGCAGTTACACTACAGGGGCAGTGGATCTGTTTTTT. It specifies CASSYTTGAVDLFF. The rearrangement uses TRBV6-5 and TRBJ2-2; 7 bases fit TRBD1. Trimming removed 2 bases from V and 14 bases from J; junction bases left unmatched: 11. The CDR3 loop spans 14 amino acids. Germline CDR1 MNHEY, CDR2 SVGAGI.

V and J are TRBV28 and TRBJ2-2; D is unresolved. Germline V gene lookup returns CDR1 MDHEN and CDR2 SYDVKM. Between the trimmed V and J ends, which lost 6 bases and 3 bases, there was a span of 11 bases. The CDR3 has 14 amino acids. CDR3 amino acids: CASRQGEDTGELFF. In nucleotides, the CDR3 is TGTGCCAGCAGGCAAGGCGAGGACACCGGGGAGCTGTTTTTT.

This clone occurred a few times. Written as DNA, the CDR3 is TGTGCCAGCAGCCCAGGGGGCGGTTGGGACAGAGACTATGGCTACACCTTC. Its protein product is CASSPGGGWDRDYGYTF. V usage is TRBV11-3 and J usage is TRBJ1-2; TRBD1 matches at 8 bases. The germline gives CDR1 SGHNT, CDR2 YENEEA. V lost 5 bases, J lost 3 bases, and 14 bases stayed unmatched. The CDR3 contains 17 residues.

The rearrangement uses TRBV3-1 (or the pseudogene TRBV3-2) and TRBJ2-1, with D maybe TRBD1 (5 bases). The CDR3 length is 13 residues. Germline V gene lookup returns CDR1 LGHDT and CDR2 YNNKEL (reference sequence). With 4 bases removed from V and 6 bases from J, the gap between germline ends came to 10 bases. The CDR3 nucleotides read TGTGCCAGCAGCCCCAGGGTCGGCAATGAGCAGTTCTTC. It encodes CASSPRVGNEQFF.

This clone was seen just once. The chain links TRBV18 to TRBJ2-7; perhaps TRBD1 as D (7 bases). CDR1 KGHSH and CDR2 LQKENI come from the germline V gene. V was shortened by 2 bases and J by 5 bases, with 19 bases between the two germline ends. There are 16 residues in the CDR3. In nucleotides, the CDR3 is TGTGCCAGCTCACCAAAGCAGGGGGGAGCGATCGACGAGCAGTACGTC. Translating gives CASSPKQGGAIDEQYV.

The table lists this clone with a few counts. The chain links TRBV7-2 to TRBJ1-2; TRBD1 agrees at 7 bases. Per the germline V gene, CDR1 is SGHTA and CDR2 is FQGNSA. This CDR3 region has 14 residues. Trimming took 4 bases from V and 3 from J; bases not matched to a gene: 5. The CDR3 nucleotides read TGTGCCAGCAGCTCCGGGACAGCATACTATGGCTACACCTTC. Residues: CASSSGTAYYGYTF.

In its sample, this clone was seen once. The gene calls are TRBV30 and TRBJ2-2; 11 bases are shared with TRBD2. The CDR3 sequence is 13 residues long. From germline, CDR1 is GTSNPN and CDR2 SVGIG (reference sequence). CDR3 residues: CARTTSGKGELFF. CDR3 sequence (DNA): TGTGCGCGGACGACTAGCGGGAAGGGGGAGCTGTTTTTT.

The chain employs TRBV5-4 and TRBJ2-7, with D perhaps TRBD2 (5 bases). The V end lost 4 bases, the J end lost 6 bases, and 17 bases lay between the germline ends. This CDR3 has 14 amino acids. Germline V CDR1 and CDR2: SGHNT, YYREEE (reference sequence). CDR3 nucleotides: TGTGCCAGCAGCCCGGGAACCCGGGAAACCGAGCAGTACTTC. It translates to CASSPGTRETEQYF. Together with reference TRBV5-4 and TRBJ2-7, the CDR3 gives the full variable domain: ETGVTQSPTHLIKTRGQQVTLRCSSQSGHNTVSWYQQALGQGPQFIFQYYREEENGRGNFPPRFSGLQFPNYSSELNVNALELDDSALYLCASSPGTRETEQYFGPGTRLTVT.

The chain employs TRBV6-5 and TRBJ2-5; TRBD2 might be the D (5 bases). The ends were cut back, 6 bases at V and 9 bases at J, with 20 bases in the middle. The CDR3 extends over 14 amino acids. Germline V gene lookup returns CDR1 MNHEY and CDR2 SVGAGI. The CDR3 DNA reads TGTGCCAGCAGGCGCGAGAATGGCATGAGGGCCCAGTACTTC. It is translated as CASRRENGMRAQYF.

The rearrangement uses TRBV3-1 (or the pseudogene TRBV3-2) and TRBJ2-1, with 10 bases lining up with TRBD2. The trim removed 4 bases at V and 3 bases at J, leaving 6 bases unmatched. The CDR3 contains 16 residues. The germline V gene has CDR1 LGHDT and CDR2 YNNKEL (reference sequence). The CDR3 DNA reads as TGTGCCAGCAGCCCATACCTAGCGGGAGTCTACAATGAGCAGTTCTTC. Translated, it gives CASSPYLAGVYNEQFF.